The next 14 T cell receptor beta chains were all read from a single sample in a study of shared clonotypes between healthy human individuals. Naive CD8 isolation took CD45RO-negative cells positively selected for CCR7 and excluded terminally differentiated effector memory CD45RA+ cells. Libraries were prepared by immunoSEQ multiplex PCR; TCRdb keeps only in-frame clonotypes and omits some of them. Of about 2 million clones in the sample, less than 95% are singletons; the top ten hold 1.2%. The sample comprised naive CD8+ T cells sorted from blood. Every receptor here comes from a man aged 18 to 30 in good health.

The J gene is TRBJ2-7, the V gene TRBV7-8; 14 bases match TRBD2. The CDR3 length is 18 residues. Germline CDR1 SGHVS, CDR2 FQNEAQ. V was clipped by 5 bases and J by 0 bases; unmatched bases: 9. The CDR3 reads CASSVGLAGGLDSYEQYF. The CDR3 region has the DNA TGTGCCAGCAGCGTCGGACTAGCGGGGGGTCTGGACTCCTACGAGCAGTACTTC. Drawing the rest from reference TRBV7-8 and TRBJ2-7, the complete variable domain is GAGVSQSPRYKVAKRGQDVALRCDPISGHVSLFWYQQALGQGPEFLTYFQNEAQLDKSGLPSDRFFAERPEGSVSTLKIQRTQQEDSAVYLCASSVGLAGGLDSYEQYFGPGTRLTVT.

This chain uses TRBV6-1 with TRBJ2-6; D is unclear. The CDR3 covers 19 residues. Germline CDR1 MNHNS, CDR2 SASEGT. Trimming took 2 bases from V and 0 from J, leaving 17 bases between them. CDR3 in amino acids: CASSELARWMGSGANVLTF. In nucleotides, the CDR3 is TGTGCCAGCAGTGAATTGGCGCGTTGGATGGGCTCTGGGGCCAACGTCCTGACTTTC.

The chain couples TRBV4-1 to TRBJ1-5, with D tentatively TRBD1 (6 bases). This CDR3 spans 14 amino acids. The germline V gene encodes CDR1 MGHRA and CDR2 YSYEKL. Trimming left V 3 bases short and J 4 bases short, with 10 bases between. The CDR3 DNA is TGCGCCAGCAGCCACGAACAGGGTAATCAGCCCCAGCATTTT. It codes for CASSHEQGNQPQHF.

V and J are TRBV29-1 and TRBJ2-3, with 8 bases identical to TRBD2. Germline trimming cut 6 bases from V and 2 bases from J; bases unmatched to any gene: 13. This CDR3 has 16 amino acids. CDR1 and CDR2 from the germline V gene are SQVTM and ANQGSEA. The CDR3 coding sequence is TGCAGCGTCCCAAGGGTAGCGGGGCGATTCACAGATACGCAGTATTTT. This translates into CSVPRVAGRFTDTQYF.

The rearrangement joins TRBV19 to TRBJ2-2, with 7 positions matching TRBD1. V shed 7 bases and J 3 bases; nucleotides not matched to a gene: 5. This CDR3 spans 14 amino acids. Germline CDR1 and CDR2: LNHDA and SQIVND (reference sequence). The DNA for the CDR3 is TGTGCCAGTACCCCCCAGGGGGACACCGGGGAGCTGTTTTTT. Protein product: CASTPQGDTGELFF.

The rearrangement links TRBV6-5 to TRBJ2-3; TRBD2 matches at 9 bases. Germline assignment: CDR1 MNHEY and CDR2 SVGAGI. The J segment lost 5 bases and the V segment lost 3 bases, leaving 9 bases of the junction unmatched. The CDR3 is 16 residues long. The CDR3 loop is CASSYYGGGAGDTQYF. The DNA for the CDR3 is TGTGCCAGCAGTTATTATGGCGGGGGGGCCGGAGATACGCAGTATTTT.

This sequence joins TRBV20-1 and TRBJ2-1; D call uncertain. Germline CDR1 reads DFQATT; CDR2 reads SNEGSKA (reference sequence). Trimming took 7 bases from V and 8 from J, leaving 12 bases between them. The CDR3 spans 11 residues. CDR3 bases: TGCAGTGTTCCAAACTTCGATGAGCAGTTCTTC. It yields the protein CSVPNFDEQFF.

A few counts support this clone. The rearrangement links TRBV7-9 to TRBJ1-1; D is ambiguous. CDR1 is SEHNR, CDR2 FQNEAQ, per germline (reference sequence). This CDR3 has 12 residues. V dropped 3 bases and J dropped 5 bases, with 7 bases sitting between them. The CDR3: CASSLTPTEAFF. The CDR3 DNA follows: TGTGCCAGCAGCTTGACCCCAACTGAAGCTTTCTTT.

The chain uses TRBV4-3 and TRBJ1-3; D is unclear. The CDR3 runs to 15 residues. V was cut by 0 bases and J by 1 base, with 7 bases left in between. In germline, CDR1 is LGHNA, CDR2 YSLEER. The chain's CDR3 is CASSQDVFSGNTIYF. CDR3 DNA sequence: TGCGCCAGCAGCCAAGACGTGTTTTCTGGAAACACCATATATTTT.

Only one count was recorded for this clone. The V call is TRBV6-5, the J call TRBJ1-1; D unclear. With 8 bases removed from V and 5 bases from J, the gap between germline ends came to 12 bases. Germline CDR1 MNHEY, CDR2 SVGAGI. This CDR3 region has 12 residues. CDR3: CASFNGWTEAFF. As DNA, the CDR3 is TGTGCCAGCTTCAACGGGTGGACTGAAGCTTTCTTT.

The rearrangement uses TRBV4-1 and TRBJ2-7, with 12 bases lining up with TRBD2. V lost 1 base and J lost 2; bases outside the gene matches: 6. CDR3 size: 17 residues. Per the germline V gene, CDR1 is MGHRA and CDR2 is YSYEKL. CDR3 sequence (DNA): TGCGCCAGCAGCCAAGGCTGGACTAGCGGGGACCCCTACGAGCAGTACTTC. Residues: CASSQGWTSGDPYEQYF.

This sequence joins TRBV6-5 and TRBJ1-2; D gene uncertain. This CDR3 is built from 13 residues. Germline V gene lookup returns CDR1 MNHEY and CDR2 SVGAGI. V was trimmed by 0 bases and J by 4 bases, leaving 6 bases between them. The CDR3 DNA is TGTGCCAGCAGTTACTCGCAGATCTATGGCTACACCTTC. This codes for CASSYSQIYGYTF.

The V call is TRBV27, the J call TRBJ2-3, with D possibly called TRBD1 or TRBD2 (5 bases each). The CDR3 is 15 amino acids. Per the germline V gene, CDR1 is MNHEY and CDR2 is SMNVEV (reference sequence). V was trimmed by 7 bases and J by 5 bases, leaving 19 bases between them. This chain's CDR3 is CASTPFGVGRDTQYF. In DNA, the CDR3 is TGTGCCAGCACCCCTTTCGGGGTGGGGCGAGATACGCAGTATTTT.

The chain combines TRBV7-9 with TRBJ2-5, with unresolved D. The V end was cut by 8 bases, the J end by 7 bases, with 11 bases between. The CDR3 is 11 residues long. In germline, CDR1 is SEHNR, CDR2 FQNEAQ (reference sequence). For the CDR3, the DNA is TGTGCCAGCTTCTCCGACGGGACCCAGTACTTC. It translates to CASFSDGTQYF.